The 5 T cell receptor beta chains listed next were all sequenced from one sample in a study of shared clonotypes between healthy human individuals (dated by TCRdb to 2018 to 2020). The method behind the library was the immunoSEQ multiplex PCR assay. This immuneACCESS table, as held by TCRdb, lists in-frame sequences with V and J called but not all clones. Of the missing ones, under half trace to an unresolved V gene in checked studies; the others have no known cause. A total of about 660,000 clones appear in this sample, about 74% of them only once. The ten largest clonotypes hold under 2% of the sample. The sample taken for sequencing was memory CD4+ T cells sorted from blood. Per the publication, the cell subset or site label means: CD45RA-negative fraction. All receptors derive from a woman in her twenties or thirties in good health.

This chain connects TRBV11-2 to TRBJ2-7; D is unresolved. Germline lookup yields CDR1 SGHAT and CDR2 FQNNGV. The germline V and J ends were trimmed by 0 bases and 0 bases, with 6 bases remaining between them. The CDR3 loop spans 14 amino acids. The CDR3 loop is CASSLDRHSYEQYF. CDR3 nucleotides: TGTGCCAGCAGCTTAGATCGACACTCCTACGAGCAGTACTTC.

The chain carries TRBV19 and TRBJ2-1; TRBD1 might be the D (5 bases). Trimming left V 4 bases short and J 10 bases short, with 17 bases between. CDR1 LNHDA and CDR2 SQIVND come from the germline V gene (reference sequence). The CDR3 is 14 amino acids. The CDR3 region has the DNA TGTGCCAGTAGTAGAGGACACGGGCTCGGGGAGCAGTTCTTC. Translating it yields CASSRGHGLGEQFF.

The V and J genes are TRBV7-9 and TRBJ2-7; D perhaps matches TRBD1 (5 bases). The CDR3 sequence is 15 residues long. The V end was cut by 5 bases, the J end by 0 bases, with 14 bases between. Germline CDR1 reads SEHNR; CDR2 reads FQNEAQ (reference sequence). CDR3 bases: TGTGCCAGCAGCGGAAAGGGGTCCAGCTCCTACGAGCAGTACTTC. The encoded protein is CASSGKGSSSYEQYF.

Concerning this clone: The same CDR3 can be traced to other DNA sequences in this sample. The chain links TRBV7-9 to TRBJ1-2; possibly TRBD1 for D (5 bases). CDR1 and CDR2 from the germline V gene are SEHNR and FQNEAQ (reference sequence). CDR3 length: 13 amino acids. V lost 5 bases and J 5 bases, leaving 12 bases between the germline ends. CDR3 DNA: TGTGCCAGCAGCCCCCGGGACGGTTATGGCTACACCTTC. Residues: CASSPRDGYGYTF.

This chain joins TRBV5-1 and TRBJ2-5, with D possibly matching TRBD2 (6 bases). The CDR3 loop spans 14 amino acids. Trimming took 5 bases from V and 2 from J, leaving 13 bases between them. Germline assignment: CDR1 SGHRS and CDR2 YFSETQ. CDR3 coding DNA: TGCGCCAGCAGGGTTAGCGGAGTTCAAGAGACCCAGTACTTC. As protein: CASRVSGVQETQYF. The whole variable domain, filled in from reference TRBV5-1 and TRBJ2-5, reads KAGVTQTPRYLIKTRGQQVTLSCSPISGHRSVSWYQQTPGQGLQFLFEYFSETQRNKGNFPGRFSGRQFSNSRSEMNVSTLELGDSALYLCASRVSGVQETQYFGPGTRLLVL.